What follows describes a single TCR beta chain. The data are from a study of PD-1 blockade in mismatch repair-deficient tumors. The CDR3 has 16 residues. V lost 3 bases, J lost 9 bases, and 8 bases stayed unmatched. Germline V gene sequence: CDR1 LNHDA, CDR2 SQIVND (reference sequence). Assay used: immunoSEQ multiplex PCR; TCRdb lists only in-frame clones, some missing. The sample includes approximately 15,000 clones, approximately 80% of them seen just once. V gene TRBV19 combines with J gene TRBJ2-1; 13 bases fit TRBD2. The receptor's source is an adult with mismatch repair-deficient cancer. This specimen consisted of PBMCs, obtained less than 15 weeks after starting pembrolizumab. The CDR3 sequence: CASSIGILAGGPEQFF. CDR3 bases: TGTGCCAGTAGTATTGGTATACTAGCGGGAGGGCCTGAGCAGTTCTTC. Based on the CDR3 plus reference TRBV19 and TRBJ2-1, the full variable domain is DGGITQSPKYLFRKEGQNVTLSCEQNLNHDAMYWYRQDPGQGLRLIYYSQIVNDFQKGDIAEGYSVSREKKESFPLTVTSAQKNPTAFYLCASSIGILAGGPEQFFGPGTRLTVL.